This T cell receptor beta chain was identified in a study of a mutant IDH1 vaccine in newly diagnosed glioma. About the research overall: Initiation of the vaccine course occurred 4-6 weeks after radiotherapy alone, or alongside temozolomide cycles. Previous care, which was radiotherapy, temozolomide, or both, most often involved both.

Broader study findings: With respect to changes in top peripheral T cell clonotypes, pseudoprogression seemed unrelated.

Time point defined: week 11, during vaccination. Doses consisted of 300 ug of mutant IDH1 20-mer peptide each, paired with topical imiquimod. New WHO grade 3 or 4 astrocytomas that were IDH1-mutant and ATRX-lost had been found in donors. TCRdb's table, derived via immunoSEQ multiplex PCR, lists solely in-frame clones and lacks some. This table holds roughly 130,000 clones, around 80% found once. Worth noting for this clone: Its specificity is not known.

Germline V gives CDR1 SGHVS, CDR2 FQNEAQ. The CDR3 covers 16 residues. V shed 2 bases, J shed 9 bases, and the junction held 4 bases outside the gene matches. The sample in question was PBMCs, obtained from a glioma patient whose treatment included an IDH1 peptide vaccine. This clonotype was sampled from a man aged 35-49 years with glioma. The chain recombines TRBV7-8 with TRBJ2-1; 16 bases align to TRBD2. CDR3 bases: TGTGCCAGCAGCTTATCGGGACTAGCGGGAGGGTCTGAGCAGTTCTTC. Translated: CASSLSGLAGGSEQFF.